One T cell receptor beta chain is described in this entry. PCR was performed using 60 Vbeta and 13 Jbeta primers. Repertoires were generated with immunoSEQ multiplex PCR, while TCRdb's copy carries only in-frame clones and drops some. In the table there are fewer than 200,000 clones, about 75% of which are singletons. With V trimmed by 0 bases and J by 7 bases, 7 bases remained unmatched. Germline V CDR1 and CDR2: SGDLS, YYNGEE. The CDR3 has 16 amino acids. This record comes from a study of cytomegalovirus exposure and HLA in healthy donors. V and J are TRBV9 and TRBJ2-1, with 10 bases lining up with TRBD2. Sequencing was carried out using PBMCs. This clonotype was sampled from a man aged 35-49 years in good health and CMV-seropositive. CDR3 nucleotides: TGTGCCAGCAGCGTAGGAGCGGGAGGGCGGTGGAATGAGCAGTTCTTC. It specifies CASSVGAGGRWNEQFF.